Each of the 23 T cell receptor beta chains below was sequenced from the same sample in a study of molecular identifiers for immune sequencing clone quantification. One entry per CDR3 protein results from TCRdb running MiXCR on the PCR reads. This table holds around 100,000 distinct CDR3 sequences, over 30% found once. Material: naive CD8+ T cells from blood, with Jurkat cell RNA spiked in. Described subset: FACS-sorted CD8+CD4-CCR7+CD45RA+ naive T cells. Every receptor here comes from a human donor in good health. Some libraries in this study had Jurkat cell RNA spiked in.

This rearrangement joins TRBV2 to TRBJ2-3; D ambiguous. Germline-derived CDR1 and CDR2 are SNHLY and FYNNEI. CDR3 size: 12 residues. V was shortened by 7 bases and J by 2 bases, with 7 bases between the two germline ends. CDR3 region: CASKGFTDTQYF. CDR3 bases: TGTGCCAGCAAAGGTTTCACAGATACGCAGTATTTT.

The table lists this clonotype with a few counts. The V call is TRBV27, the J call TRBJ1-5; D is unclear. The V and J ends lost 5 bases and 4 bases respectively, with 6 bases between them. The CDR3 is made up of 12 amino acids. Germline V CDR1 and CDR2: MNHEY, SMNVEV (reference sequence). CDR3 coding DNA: TGTGCCAGCAGTGATCCTAATCAGCCCCAGCATTTT. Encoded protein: CASSDPNQPQHF.

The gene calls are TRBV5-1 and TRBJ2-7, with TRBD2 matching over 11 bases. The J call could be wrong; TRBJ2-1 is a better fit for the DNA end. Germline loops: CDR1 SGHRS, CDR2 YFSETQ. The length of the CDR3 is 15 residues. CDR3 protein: CASSFGTSGAYEQFF. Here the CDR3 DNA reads TGCGCCAGCAGCTTTGGGACTAGCGGAGCCTACGAGCAGTTCTTC.

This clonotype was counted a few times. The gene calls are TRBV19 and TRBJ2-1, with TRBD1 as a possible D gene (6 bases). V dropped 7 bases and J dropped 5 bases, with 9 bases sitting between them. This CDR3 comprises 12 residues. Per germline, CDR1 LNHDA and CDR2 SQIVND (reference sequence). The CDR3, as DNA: TGTGCCAGTAACCAGGGGAACAATGAGCAGTTCTTC. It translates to CASNQGNNEQFF. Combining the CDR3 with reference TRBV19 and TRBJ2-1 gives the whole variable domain DGGITQSPKYLFRKEGQNVTLSCEQNLNHDAMYWYRQDPGQGLRLIYYSQIVNDFQKGDIAEGYSVSREKKESFPLTVTSAQKNPTAFYLCASNQGNNEQFFGPGTRLTVL.

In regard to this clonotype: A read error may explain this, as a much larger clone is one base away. The CDR3 bases are TGCAGTGCTACTCATTCGGACACCGGGGAGCGGTTTTTT. Translating it yields CSATHSDTGERFF. The V gene is TRBV20-1, the J gene TRBJ2-2; TRBD1 or TRBD2 may be the D gene (5 bases each). The CDR3 contains 13 residues. The V gene's germline CDR1 is DFQATT and CDR2 SNEGSKA (reference sequence).

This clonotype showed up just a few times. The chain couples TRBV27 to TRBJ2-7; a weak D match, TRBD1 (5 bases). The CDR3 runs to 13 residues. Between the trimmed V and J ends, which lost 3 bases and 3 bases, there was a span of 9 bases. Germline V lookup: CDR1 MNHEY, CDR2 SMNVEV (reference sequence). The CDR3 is CASSLRQNYEQYF. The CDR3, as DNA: TGTGCCAGCAGTTTGCGACAGAACTACGAGCAGTACTTC.

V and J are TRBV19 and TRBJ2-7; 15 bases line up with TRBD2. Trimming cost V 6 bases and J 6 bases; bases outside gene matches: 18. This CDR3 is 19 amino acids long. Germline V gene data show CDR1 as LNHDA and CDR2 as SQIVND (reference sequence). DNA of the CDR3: TGTGCCAGTAGCGTGACAGGGGGCCACCCGGGACTAGCGGGAGGCGAGCAGTACTTC. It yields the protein CASSVTGGHPGLAGGEQYF.

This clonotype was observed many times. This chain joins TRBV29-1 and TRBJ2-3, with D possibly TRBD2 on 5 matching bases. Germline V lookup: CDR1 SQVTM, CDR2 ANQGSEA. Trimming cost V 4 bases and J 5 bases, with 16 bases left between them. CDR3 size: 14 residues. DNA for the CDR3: TGCAGCGTTGTTGGCAGTAGCGAACTAGATACGCAGTATTTT. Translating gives CSVVGSSELDTQYF.

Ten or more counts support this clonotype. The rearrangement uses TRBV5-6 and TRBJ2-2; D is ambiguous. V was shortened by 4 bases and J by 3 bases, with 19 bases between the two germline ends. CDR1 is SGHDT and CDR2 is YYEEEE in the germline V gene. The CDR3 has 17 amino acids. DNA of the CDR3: TGTGCCAGCAGCATCCGGCCGCGCCTCGGGTACACCGGGGAGCTGTTTTTT. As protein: CASSIRPRLGYTGELFF.

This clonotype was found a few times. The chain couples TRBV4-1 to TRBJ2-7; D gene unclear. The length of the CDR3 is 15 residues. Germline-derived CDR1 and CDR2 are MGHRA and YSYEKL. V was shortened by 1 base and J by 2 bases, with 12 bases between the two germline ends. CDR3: CASSQGDRTTYEQYF. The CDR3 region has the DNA TGCGCCAGCAGCCAAGGTGACCGTACCACCTACGAGCAGTACTTC.

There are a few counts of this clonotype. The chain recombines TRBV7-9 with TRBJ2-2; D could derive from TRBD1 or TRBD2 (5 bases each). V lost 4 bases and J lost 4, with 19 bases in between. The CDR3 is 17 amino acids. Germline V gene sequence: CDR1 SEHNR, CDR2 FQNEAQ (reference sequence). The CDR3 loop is CASSSPSAGRGTGELFF. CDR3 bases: TGTGCCAGCAGCTCACCCTCGGCAGGGAGAGGCACCGGGGAGCTGTTTTTT.

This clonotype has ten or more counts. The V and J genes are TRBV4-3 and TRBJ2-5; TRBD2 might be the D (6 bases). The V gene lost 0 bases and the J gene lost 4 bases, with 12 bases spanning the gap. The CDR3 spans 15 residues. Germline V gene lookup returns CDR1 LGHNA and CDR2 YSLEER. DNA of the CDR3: TGCGCCAGCAGCCAAGATCGGGGGTTTGGAGAGACCCAGTACTTC. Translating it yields CASSQDRGFGETQYF.

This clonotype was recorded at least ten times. The DNA of the CDR3 is TGTGCCGGCGCGGGGGTAGAGCGGGAGGCCTCCTACAATGAGCAGTTCTTC. It translates to CAGAGVEREASYNEQFF. This sequence joins TRBV2 and TRBJ2-1, with 9 positions matching TRBD2. The CDR3 runs to 17 residues. Trimming took 11 bases from V and 0 from J; bases not matched to a gene: 14. CDR1 and CDR2 (germline): SNHLY, FYNNEI.

CDR3 coding DNA: TGTGCCAGCAGCCTCTTCTGGGGGAGGGACACTGAAGCTTTCTTT. This sequence encodes CASSLFWGRDTEAFF. This chain uses TRBV3-1 with TRBJ1-1, with D possibly TRBD1 on 5 matching bases. Germline CDR1 reads LGHDT; CDR2 reads YNNKEL (reference sequence). The CDR3 runs 15 residues. Trimming removed 4 bases from V and 3 bases from J, with 15 bases in between. The full variable domain, its missing parts supplied by reference TRBV3-1 and TRBJ1-1, is DTAVSQTPKYLVTQMGNDKSIKCEQNLGHDTMYWYKQDSKKFLKIMFSYNNKELIINETVPNRFSPKSPDKAHLNLHINSLELGDSAVYFCASSLFWGRDTEAFFGQGTRLTVV.

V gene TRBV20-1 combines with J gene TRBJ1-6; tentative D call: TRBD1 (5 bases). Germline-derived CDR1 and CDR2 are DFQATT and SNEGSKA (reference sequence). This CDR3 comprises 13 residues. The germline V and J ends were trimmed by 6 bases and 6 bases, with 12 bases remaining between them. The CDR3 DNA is TGCAGTGCAACGCACAGGAGTAATTCACCCCTCCACTTT. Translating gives CSATHRSNSPLHF.

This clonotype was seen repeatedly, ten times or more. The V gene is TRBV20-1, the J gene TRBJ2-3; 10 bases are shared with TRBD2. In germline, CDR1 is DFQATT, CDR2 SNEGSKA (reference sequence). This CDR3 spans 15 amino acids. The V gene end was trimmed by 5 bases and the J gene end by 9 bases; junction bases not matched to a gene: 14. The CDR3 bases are TGCAGTGCTCCTGCCGGGACTAGCGTTAGTGGGACGCAGTATTTT. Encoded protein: CSAPAGTSVSGTQYF.

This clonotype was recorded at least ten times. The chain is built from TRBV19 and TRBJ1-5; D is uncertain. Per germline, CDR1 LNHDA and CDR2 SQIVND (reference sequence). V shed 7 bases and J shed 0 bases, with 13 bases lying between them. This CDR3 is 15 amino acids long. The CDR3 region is CASTLLSFSNQPQHF. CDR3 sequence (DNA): TGTGCCAGTACCCTGCTAAGCTTTAGCAATCAGCCCCAGCATTTT.

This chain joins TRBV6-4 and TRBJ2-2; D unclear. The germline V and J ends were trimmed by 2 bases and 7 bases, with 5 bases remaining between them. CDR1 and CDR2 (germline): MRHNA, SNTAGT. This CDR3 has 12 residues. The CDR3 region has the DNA TGTGCCAGCAGTGACCTGGGCGGGGAGCTGTTTTTT. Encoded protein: CASSDLGGELFF.

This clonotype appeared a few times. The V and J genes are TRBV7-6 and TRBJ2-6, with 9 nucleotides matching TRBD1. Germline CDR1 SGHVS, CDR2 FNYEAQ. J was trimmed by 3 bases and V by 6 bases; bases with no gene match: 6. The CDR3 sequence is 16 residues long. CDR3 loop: CASSWTGVSGANVLTF. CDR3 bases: TGTGCCAGCAGTTGGACAGGGGTTAGTGGGGCCAACGTCCTGACTTTC.

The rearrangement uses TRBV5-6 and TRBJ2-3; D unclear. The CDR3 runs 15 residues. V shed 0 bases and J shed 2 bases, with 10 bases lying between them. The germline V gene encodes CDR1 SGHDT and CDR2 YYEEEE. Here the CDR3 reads CASSLGSPFTDTQYF. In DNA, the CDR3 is TGTGCCAGCAGCTTGGGGTCACCCTTCACAGATACGCAGTATTTT. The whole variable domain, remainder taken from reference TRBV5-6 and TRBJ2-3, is DAGVTQSPTHLIKTRGQQVTLRCSPKSGHDTVSWYQQALGQGPQFIFQYYEEEERQRGNFPDRFSGHQFPNYSSELNVNALLLGDSALYLCASSLGSPFTDTQYFGPGTRLTVL.

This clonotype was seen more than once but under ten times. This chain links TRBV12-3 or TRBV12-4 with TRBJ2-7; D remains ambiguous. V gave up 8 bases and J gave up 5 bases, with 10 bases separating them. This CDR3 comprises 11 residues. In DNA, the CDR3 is TGTGCCAGCTCAAAGTCCCACGAGCAGTACTTC. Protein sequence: CASSKSHEQYF.

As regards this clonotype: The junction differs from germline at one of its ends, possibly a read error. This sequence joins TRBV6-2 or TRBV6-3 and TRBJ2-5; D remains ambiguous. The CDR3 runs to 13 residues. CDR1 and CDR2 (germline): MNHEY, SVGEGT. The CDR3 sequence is CASSRLELEAQYF. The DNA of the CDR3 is TGTGCCAGCAGCCGACTGGAGCTAGAGGCCCAGTACTTC.

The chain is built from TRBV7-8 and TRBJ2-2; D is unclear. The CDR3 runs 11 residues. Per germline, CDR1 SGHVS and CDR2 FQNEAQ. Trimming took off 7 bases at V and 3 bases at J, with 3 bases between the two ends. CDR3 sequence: CASTYTGELFF. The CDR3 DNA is TGTGCCAGCACCTACACCGGGGAGCTGTTTTTT.